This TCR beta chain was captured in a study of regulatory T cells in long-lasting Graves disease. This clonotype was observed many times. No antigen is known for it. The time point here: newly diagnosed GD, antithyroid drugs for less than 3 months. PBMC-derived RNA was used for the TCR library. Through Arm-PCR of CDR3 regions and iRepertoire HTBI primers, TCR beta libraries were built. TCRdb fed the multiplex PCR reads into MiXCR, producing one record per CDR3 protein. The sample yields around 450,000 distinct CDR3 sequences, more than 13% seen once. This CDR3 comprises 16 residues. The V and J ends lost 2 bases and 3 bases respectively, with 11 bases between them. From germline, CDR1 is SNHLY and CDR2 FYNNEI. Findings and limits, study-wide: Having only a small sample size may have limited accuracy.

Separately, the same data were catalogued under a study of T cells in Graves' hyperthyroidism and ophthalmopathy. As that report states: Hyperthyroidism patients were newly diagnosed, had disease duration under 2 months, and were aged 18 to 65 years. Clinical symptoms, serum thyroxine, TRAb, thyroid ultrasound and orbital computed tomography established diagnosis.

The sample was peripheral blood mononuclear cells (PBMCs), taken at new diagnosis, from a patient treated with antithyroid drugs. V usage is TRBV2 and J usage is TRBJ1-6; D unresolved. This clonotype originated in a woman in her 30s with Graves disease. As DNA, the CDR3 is TGTGCCAGCAGTGAAAGGTCTCCCGACTATAATTCACCCCTCCACTTT. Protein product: CASSERSPDYNSPLHF.